This T cell receptor (beta chain) was sequenced in a study of blood T cell repertoires in COVID-19. In the study overall: Material from acute and convalescent COVID-19 was sourced from the United States, Italy and Spain. Nucleic acid was either cDNA or gDNA, and it came from T cells, B-cell-depleted T cells, or PBMCs.

Germline assignment: CDR1 SNHLY and CDR2 FYNNEI. V was cut by 6 bases and J by 2 bases, with 10 bases left in between. The CDR3 totals 13 residues. Repertoires were generated with immunoSEQ multiplex PCR, while TCRdb's copy carries only in-frame clones and drops some. Of approximately 50,000 clones listed, roughly nine tenths are singletons. Sample: peripheral blood. The J gene is TRBJ1-1, the V gene TRBV2; the D is unclear. This clonotype originated in a human donor in a cohort sampled during active COVID-19. The CDR3, as DNA: TGTGCCAGCAGGGGAGAAATAAACACTGAAGCTTTCTTT. Translation gives CASRGEINTEAFF.